The clone carrying this T cell receptor (beta chain) came up many times. The data were taken from a study of breast tumors, draining lymph nodes, adjacent tissues. Samples came from axillary lymph nodes draining the breast cancer. A single record per CDR3 protein comes from TCRdb applying MiXCR to the multiplex PCR reads. The table has approximately 130,000 distinct CDR3 sequences, about 20% seen once; the top ten hold 2.2%. V was trimmed by 1 base and J by 6 bases, leaving 13 bases between them. The V gene's germline CDR1 is SGHVS and CDR2 FQNEAQ. The CDR3 spans 14 residues. The sample taken for sequencing was axillary lymph node tissue. The V call is TRBV7-8, the J call TRBJ2-7; D is undetermined. This clonotype originated in a female donor with breast cancer. Some clones in this sample may be carry-over from other donors' samples. CDR3 DNA: TGTGCCAGCAGCTTAGTGGGTTTTGGTGGCGAGCAGTACTTC. Translating gives CASSLVGFGGEQYF.